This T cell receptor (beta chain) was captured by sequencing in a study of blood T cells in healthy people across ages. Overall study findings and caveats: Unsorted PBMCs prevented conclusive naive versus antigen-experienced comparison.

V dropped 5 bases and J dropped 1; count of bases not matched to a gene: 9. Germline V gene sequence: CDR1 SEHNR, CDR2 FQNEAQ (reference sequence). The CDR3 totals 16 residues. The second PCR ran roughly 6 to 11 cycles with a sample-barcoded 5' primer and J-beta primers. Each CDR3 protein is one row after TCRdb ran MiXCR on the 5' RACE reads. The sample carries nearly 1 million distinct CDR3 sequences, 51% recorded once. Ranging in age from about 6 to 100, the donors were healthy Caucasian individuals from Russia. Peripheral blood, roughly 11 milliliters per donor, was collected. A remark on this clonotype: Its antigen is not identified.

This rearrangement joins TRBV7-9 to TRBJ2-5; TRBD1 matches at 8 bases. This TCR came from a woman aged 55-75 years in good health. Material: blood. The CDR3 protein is CASSRTGQDPQETQYF. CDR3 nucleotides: TGTGCCAGCAGCCGTACGGGACAGGACCCCCAAGAGACCCAGTACTTC.